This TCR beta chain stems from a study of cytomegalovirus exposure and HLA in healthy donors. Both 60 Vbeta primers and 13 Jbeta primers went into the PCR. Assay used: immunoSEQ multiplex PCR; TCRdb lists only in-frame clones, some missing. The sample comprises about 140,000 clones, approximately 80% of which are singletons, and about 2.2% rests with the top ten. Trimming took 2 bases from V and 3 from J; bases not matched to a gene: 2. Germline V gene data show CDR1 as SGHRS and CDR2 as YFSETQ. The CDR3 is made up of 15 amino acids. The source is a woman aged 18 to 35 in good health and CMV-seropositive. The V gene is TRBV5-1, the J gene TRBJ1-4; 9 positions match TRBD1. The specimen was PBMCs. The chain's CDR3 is CASSLQGAANEKLFF. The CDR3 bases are TGCGCCAGCAGCTTACAGGGGGCTGCTAATGAAAAACTGTTTTTT.